The text below deals with one TCR beta chain. The target antigen is unknown. The data are from a study of T cell repertoires in cytomegalovirus infection. In the study overall: HLA-B-restricted CMV epitopes that are well studied, plus recently identified HLA-C-restricted ones, were used by the study. Through public TCR beta signatures, both CMV infection and matching HLA type were indicated. Overall study results and limits: The ex vivo response was dominated by HLA-C-restricted CMV-specific TCR beta clonotypes. Individuals carrying CMV plus the relevant HLA were identified by cumulative frequency of public TCR beta families.

One entry per CDR3 protein, called by TCRdb with MiXCR from the reads. The data hold 650,000 to 850,000 distinct CDR3 sequences, with just under 30% observed a single time. The sample consisted of cultured CD8+ T cells from PBMCs, taken from culture after CMV antigen stimulation. The source of this sequence is a human donor in good health (CMV status not recorded). Some clones in this sample may be carry-over from other donors' samples.

The CDR3 coding sequence is TGCGCCAGCAGCCCAGATGGTGACAGAGGCTACACCTTC. It is translated as CASSPDGDRGYTF. This chain links TRBV4-1 with TRBJ1-2; D is possibly TRBD1 (5 bases). There are 13 residues in the CDR3. V lost 4 bases and J lost 8, with 14 bases in between. Germline CDR1 MGHRA, CDR2 YSYEKL.